This entry lists 5 T cell receptor beta chains sequenced from one sample in a study of identical twins listed by TCRdb under 2016. Receptor amplification or capture employed 5' RACE. The data were produced on an Illumina HiSeq 2000. In-frame beta chains were kept once TCRdb had trimmed the public reads at Q25 with fastp and called clones with MiXCR. Here each entry gathers all rows of one CDR3 protein and keeps the most common genes and DNA. This sample holds roughly 700,000 distinct CDR3 sequences; 8.6% were observed only once. More than 0.75% of the sample goes to the ten largest clones. This sample was also put to use in a study of yellow fever vaccine responses in identical twins.

Sequencing was performed on PBMCs. The receptor source for this set is a woman younger than 35 in good health.

This clonotype was picked up a small number of times. V and J are TRBV7-9 and TRBJ2-1; 8 bases agree with TRBD2. From germline, CDR1 is SEHNR and CDR2 FQNEAQ (reference sequence). The CDR3 sequence is 16 residues long. V gave up 7 bases and J gave up 6 bases; unmatched junction bases: 14. Here the CDR3 reads CASKSRGGSPSNEQFF. CDR3 coding DNA: TGTGCCAGCAAGAGTCGGGGGGGGTCCCCCTCCAATGAGCAGTTCTTC. Filled out from reference TRBV7-9 and TRBJ2-1, the complete variable domain reads DTGVSQNPRHKITKRGQNVTFRCDPISEHNRLYWYRQTLGQGPEFLTYFQNEAQLEKSRLLSDRFSAERPKGSFSTLEIQRTEQGDSAMYLCASKSRGGSPSNEQFFGPGTRLTVL.

J is TRBJ1-6 and V is TRBV4-2; D is ambiguous. CDR3 length: 11 amino acids. CDR1 and CDR2 (germline): LGHNA, YNFKEQ. Trimming cost V 8 bases and J 7 bases, with 6 bases left between them. Here the CDR3 DNA reads TGTGCCAGCGGCGTCAATTCACCCCTCCACTTT. Protein: CASGVNSPLHF.

This clonotype was counted at least ten times. CDR3 region: CATSEGLAGGKLAKNIQYF. The CDR3 DNA sequence: TGTGCCACCAGCGAGGGACTAGCGGGAGGTAAACTAGCCAAAAACATTCAGTACTTC. This chain links TRBV15 with TRBJ2-4; 15 bases match TRBD2. The ends lost 5 bases at V and 0 bases at J; junction bases unmatched: 8. The germline V gene has CDR1 LNHNV and CDR2 YYDKDF (reference sequence). The CDR3 contains 19 residues.

This clonotype was detected only a few times. The V call is TRBV18, the J call TRBJ2-4; D is perhaps TRBD1 or TRBD2 (6 bases each). Trimming shortened V by 4 bases and J by 6 bases, and 16 bases separated the two germline ends. This CDR3 spans 15 amino acids. Germline assignment: CDR1 KGHSH and CDR2 LQKENI. CDR3 loop: CASSQGGSYGNIQYF. The CDR3 DNA follows: TGTGCCAGCTCACAGGGGGGTTCATACGGAAACATTCAGTACTTC.

The chain joins TRBV6-4 to TRBJ2-7; no definite D call. Germline V gene sequence: CDR1 MRHNA, CDR2 SNTAGT. The V end lost 3 bases, the J end lost 2 bases, and 11 bases lay between the germline ends. The CDR3 has 14 amino acids. CDR3: CASSEDPGPYEQYF. DNA for the CDR3: TGTGCCAGCAGTGAGGATCCAGGCCCCTACGAGCAGTACTTC.